The 8 T cell receptor beta chains in this list originate from one sample, sequenced in a study of post-analysis software for immune sequencing data. General study findings and limits: Four to six TRBV segments appeared more often in patients than in controls, and TRBV5-6, TRBV5-1 and TRBV20-1 were among these.

Included in the TCR beta cDNA libraries were unique molecular identifiers. TCRdb passed the PCR reads through MiXCR, listing each CDR3 protein once. The repertoire holds 800,000 to 950,000 distinct CDR3 sequences, with about 50% as singletons. Their target antigens are unknown. The sequenced sample consisted of blood. The source of these receptors is a girl aged 5-17 years with multiple sclerosis.

This clonotype has more than one count but fewer than ten. The chain has TRBV27 and TRBJ1-1, with 7 bases identical to TRBD1. Germline CDR1 and CDR2: MNHEY and SMNVEV (reference sequence). V was pared by 3 bases and J by 1 base, with 2 bases of the junction left unmatched. The CDR3 totals 14 residues. CDR3 in DNA: TGTGCCAGCAGTTTTGGGGACAGGAACACTGAAGCTTTCTTT. It specifies CASSFGDRNTEAFF.

The V gene is TRBV12-3 or TRBV12-4, the J gene TRBJ2-3; perhaps TRBD1 as D (6 bases). Trimming took 8 bases from V and 7 from J, leaving 10 bases between them. This CDR3 has 11 residues. This CDR3 is CASHRGYTQYF. CDR3 nucleotide sequence: TGTGCCAGCCATAGGGGGTATACGCAGTATTTT.

The chain combines TRBV12-5 with TRBJ1-6, with TRBD1 as a possible D gene (6 bases). Germline V gene sequence: CDR1 LGHNT, CDR2 FRNRAP. V lost 1 base and J 7 bases, leaving 14 bases between the germline ends. There are 16 residues in the CDR3. The CDR3: CASGLGIQGMNSPLHF. In DNA, the CDR3 is TGTGCTAGTGGTTTGGGAATACAGGGAATGAATTCACCCCTCCACTTT.

This chain uses TRBV5-1 with TRBJ2-1, with 8 bases matching TRBD1. Gene TRBJ2-7 matches the end of the DNA better, so the J call may be wrong. Germline CDR1 is SGHRS and CDR2 is YFSETQ. This CDR3 is 14 amino acids long. The CDR3 loop is CASMSGTGHYEQYF. For the CDR3, the DNA is TGCGCCAGCATGTCCGGGACAGGCCACTACGAGCAGTACTTC.

The chain employs TRBV6-5 and TRBJ2-3, with 7 positions matching TRBD2. V trimming: 7 bases; J trimming: 6 bases; junction bases outside the gene matches: 10. Germline V gene sequence: CDR1 MNHEY, CDR2 SVGAGI. The CDR3 loop spans 14 amino acids. The CDR3 spells CASTKRLALDTQYF. The CDR3 DNA reads TGTGCCAGCACTAAGAGACTAGCTTTGGATACGCAGTATTTT.

This clonotype turned up a few times. The chain combines TRBV20-1 with TRBJ2-4; D gene uncertain. Trimming pared 6 bases from V and 9 bases from J, leaving 12 bases between. The germline CDR1 and CDR2 sequences are DFQATT and SNEGSKA (reference sequence). This CDR3 contains 11 residues. CDR3: CSASSGSIQYF. As DNA, the CDR3 is TGCAGTGCCAGTTCGGGTAGCATTCAGTACTTC.

The chain has TRBV20-1 and TRBJ1-1; D not certain. Deletions cut 1 base from V and 5 bases from J, with 17 bases between. The germline V gene has CDR1 DFQATT and CDR2 SNEGSKA (reference sequence). The CDR3 consists of 15 residues. The CDR3 loop is CSARVSFGPPTEAFF. CDR3 bases: TGCAGTGCTAGAGTGTCGTTCGGACCCCCGACTGAAGCTTTCTTT.

V and J are TRBV4-1 and TRBJ1-1; 7 nucleotides align to TRBD1. The CDR3 length is 15 residues. Germline trimming cut 5 bases from V and 2 bases from J; bases unmatched to any gene: 8. Germline CDR1 MGHRA, CDR2 YSYEKL. The CDR3 nucleotides read TGCGCCAGCAGCGGCAGGGCAGGGGGAAACACTGAAGCTTTCTTT. It yields the protein CASSGRAGGNTEAFF.